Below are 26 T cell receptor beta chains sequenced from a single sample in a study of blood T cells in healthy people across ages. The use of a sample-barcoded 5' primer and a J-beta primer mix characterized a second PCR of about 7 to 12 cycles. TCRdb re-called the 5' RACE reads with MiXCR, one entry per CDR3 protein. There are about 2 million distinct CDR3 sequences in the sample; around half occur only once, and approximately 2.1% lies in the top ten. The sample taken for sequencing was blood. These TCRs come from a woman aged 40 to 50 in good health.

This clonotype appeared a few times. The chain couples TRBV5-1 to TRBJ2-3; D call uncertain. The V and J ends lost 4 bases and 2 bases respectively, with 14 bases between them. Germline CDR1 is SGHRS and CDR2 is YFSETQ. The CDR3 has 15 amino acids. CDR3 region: CASSLGWSPTDTQYF. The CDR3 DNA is TGCGCCAGCAGCCTTGGCTGGAGCCCCACAGATACGCAGTATTTT.

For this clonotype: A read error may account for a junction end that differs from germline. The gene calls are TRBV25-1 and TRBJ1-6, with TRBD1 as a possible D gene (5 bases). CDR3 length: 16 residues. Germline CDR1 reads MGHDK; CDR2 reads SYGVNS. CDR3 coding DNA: TGTGCCTGCAGTGATGGAGGGGCCTTCTATAATTCACCCCTCCACTTT. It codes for CACSDGGAFYNSPLHF.

CDR3 nucleotides: TGTGCCAGCAGTTTAGTGGGCGCCTTATACGAGCAGTTCTTC. Its translation: CASSLVGALYEQFF. This chain joins TRBV28 and TRBJ2-1; D call uncertain. The CDR3 spans 14 residues. V lost 2 bases and J lost 10, with 15 bases in between. In germline, CDR1 is MDHEN, CDR2 SYDVKM.

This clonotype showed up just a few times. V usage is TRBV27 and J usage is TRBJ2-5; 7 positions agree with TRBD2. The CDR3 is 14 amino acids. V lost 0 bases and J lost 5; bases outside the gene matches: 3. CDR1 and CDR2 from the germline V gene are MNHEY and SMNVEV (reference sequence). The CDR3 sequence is CASSLSRGLETQYF. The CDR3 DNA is TGTGCCAGCAGTTTATCGCGGGGGTTGGAGACCCAGTACTTC.

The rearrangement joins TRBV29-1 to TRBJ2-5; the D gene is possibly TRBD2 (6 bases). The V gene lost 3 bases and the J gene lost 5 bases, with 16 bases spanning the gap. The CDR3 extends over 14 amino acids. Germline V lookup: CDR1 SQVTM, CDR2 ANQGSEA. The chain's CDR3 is CSVEGGEGGETQYF. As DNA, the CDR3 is TGCAGCGTTGAGGGGGGAGAGGGTGGCGAGACCCAGTACTTC.

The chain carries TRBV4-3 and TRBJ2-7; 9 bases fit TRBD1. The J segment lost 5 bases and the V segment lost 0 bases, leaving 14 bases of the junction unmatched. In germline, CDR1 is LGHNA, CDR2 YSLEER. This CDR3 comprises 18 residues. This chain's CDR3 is CASSQDSPHRDRVDEQYF. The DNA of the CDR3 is TGCGCCAGCAGCCAAGATTCCCCTCACCGGGACAGGGTTGACGAGCAGTACTTC.

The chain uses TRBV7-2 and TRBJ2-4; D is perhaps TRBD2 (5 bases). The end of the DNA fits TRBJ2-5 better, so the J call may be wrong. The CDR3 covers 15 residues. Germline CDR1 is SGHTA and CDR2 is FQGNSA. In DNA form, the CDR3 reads TGTGCCAGCAGAAGAGGACTGGGCGCCCAAGAGACCCAGTACTTC. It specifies CASRRGLGAQETQYF.

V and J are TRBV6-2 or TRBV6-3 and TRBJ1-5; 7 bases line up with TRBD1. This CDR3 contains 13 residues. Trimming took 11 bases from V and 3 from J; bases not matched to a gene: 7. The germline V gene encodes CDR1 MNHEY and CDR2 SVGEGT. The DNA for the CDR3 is TGTGCCGGACGACAGGGCTACAATCAGCCCCAGCATTTT. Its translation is CAGRQGYNQPQHF.

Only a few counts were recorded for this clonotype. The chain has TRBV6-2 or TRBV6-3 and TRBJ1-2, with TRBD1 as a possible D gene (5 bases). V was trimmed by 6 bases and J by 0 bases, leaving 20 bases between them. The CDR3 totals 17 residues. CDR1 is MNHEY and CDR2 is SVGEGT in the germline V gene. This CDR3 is CASRYDLDRHANYGYTF. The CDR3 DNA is TGTGCCAGCAGATACGACTTAGACAGACATGCTAACTATGGCTACACCTTC.

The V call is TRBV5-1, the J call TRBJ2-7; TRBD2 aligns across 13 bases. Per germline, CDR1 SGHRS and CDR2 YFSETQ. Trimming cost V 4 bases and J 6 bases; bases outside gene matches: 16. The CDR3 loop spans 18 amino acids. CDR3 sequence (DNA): TGCGCCAGCAGCCTTAGGACTAGCGGGGGATCCTCCTACGGCGAGCAGTACTTC. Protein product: CASSLRTSGGSSYGEQYF.

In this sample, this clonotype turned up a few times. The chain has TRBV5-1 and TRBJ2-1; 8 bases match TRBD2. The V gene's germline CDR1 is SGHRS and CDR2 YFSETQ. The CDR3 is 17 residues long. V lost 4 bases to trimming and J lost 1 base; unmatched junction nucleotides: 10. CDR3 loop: CASSGGGLAGSYNEQFF. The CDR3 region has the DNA TGCGCCAGCAGCGGCGGGGGGTTAGCAGGTTCCTACAATGAGCAGTTCTTC.

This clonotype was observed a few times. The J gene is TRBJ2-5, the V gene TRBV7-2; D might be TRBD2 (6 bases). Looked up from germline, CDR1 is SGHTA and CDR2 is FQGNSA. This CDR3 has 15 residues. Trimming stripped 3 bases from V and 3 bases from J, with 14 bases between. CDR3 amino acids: CASSFRRGEKETQYF. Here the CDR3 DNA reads TGTGCCAGCAGCTTCCGGCGGGGTGAGAAAGAGACCCAGTACTTC.

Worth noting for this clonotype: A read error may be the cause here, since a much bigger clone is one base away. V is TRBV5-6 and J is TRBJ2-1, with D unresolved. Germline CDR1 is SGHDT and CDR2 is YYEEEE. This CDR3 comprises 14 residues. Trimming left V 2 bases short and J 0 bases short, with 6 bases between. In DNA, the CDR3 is TGTGCCAGCAGCTTCTGGGGCTCCTACAATGAGCAGTTCTTC. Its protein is CASSFWGSYNEQFF.

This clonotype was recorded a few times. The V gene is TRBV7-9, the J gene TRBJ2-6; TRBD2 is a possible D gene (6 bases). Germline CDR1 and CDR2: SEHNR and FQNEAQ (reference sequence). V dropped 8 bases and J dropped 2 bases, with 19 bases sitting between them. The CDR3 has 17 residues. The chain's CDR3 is CASSTFGRSTGANVLTF. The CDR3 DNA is TGTGCCAGCTCCACATTCGGGAGAAGCACTGGGGCCAACGTCCTGACTTTC. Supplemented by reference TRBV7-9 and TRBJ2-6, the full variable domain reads DTGVSQNPRHKITKRGQNVTFRCDPISEHNRLYWYRQTLGQGPEFLTYFQNEAQLEKSRLLSDRFSAERPKGSFSTLEIQRTEQGDSAMYLCASSTFGRSTGANVLTFGAGSRLTVL.

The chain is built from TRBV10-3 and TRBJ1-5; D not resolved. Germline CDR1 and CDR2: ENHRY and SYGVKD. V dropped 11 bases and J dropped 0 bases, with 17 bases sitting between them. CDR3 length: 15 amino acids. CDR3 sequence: CAASSVKYSNQPQHF. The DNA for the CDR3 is TGTGCCGCCTCCTCGGTAAAATATAGCAATCAGCCCCAGCATTTT.

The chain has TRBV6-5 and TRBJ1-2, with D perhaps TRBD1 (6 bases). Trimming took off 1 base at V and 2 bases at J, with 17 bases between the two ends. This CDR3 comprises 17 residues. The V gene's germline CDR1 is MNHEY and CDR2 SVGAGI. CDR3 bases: TGTGCCAGCAGTTACTTTGGCTCGAGGGGGGCCAACTATGGCTACACCTTC. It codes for CASSYFGSRGANYGYTF.

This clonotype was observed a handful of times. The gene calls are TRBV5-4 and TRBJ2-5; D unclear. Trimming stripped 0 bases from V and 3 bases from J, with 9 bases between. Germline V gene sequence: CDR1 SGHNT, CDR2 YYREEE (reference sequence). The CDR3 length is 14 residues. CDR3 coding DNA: TGTGCCAGCAGCTTGGCTCGGCAAAAAGAGACCCAGTACTTC. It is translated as CASSLARQKETQYF. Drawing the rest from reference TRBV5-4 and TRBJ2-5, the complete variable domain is ETGVTQSPTHLIKTRGQQVTLRCSSQSGHNTVSWYQQALGQGPQFIFQYYREEENGRGNFPPRFSGLQFPNYSSELNVNALELDDSALYLCASSLARQKETQYFGPGTRLLVL.

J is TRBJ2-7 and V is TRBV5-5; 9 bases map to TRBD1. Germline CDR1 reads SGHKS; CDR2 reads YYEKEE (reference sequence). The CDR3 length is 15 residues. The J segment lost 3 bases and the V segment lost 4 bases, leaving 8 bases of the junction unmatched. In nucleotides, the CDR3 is TGTGCCAGCAGCGAACCGGGACAGGGTGGCTACGAGCAGTACTTC. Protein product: CASSEPGQGGYEQYF.

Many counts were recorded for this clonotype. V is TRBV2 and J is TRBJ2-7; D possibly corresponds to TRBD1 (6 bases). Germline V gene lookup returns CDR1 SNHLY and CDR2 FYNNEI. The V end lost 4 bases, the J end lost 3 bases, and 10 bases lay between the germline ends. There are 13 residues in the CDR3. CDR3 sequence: CASSGTDSYEQYF. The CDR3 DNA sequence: TGTGCCAGCAGTGGGACAGATAGCTACGAGCAGTACTTC. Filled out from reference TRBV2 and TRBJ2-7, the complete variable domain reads EPEVTQTPSHQVTQMGQEVILRCVPISNHLYFYWYRQILGQKVEFLVSFYNNEISEKSEIFDDQFSVERPDGSNFTLKIRSTKLEDSAMYFCASSGTDSYEQYFGPGTRLTVT.

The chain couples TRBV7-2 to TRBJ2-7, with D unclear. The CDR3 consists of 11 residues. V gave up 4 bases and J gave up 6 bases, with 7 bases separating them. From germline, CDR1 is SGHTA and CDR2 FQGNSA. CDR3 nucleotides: TGTGCCAGCAGCTCCAGCGTCGAGCAGTACTTC. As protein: CASSSSVEQYF.

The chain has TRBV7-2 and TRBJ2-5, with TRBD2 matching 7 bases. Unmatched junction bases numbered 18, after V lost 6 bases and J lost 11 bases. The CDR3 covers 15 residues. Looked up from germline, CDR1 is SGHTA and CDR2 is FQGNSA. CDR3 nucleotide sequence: TGTGCCAGCAGGATCGGCTCTAGCGGATACAATGAGCAGTACTTC. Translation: CASRIGSSGYNEQYF. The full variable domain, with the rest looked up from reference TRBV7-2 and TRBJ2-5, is GAGVSQSPSNKVTEKGKDVELRCDPISGHTALYWYRQSLGQGLEFLIYFQGNSAPDKSGLPSDRFSAERTGGSVSTLTIQRTQQEDSAVYLCASRIGSSGYNEQYFGPGTRLLVL.

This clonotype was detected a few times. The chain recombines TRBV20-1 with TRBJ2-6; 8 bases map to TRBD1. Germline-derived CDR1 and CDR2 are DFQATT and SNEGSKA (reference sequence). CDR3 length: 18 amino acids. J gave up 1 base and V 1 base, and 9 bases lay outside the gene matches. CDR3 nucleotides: TGCAGTGCTAGAGGGCAGGGGGCAGAAGGGTCTGGGGCCAACGTCCTGACTTTC. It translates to CSARGQGAEGSGANVLTF.

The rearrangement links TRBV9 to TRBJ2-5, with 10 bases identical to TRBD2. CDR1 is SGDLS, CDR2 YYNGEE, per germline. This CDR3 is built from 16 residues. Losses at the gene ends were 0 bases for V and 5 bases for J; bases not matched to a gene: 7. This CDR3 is CASSVVPSGGEETQYF. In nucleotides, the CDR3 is TGTGCCAGCAGCGTAGTCCCTAGCGGGGGAGAGGAGACCCAGTACTTC.

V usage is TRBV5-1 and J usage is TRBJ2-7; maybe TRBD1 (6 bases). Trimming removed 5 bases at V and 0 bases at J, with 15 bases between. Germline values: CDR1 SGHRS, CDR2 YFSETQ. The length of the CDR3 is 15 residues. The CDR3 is CASSPTGTNSYEQYF. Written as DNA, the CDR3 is TGCGCCAGCAGTCCAACAGGGACCAACTCCTACGAGCAGTACTTC.

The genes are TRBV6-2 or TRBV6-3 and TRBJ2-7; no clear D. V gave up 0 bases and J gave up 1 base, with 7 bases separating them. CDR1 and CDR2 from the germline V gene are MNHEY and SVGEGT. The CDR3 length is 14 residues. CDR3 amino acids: CASSYSWPSYEQYF. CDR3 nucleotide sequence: TGTGCCAGCAGTTACTCATGGCCGTCCTACGAGCAGTACTTC.

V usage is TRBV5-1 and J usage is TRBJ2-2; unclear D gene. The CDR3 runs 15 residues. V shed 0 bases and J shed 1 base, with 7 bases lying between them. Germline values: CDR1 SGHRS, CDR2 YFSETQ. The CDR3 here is CASSLAAGNTGELFF. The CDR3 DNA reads TGCGCCAGCAGCTTGGCCGCAGGGAACACCGGGGAGCTGTTTTTT.